Listed here are 21 T cell receptor beta chains from one sample, sequenced in a study of T-cell memory formation after mild COVID-19. TCRdb redid the calling of the 5' RACE reads with MiXCR, one entry per CDR3 protein. The sample lists some 450,000 distinct CDR3 sequences; about 20% were seen once. The specimen sequenced was PBMCs or a T cell subset sorted from them (not recorded which). These receptors were obtained from an adult woman who had mild COVID-19 (a few samples of this study predate the infection). Cell type and time point are not known.

The chain combines TRBV2 with TRBJ2-1; no definite D call. V lost 3 bases and J 3 bases, leaving 15 bases between the germline ends. Germline V lookup: CDR1 SNHLY, CDR2 FYNNEI. CDR3 length equals 16 residues. The CDR3, as DNA: TGTGCCAGCAGTGATCCAGGCTCCTCTGTCTACAATGAGCAGTTCTTC. The encoded protein is CASSDPGSSVYNEQFF.

The chain joins TRBV29-1 to TRBJ1-5; a weak D match, TRBD1 (5 bases). Per germline, CDR1 SQVTM and CDR2 ANQGSEA. V was cut by 6 bases and J by 3 bases, with 12 bases left in between. CDR3 length: 13 residues. CDR3 sequence reads: CSVADSPNQPQHF. CDR3 bases: TGCAGCGTGGCCGACAGCCCCAATCAGCCCCAGCATTTT. Looking up the rest from reference TRBV29-1 and TRBJ1-5 gives the full variable domain: SAVISQKPSRDICQRGTSLTIQCQVDSQVTMMFWYRQQPGQSLTLIATANQGSEATYESGFVIDKFPISRPNLTFSTLTVSNMSPEDSSIYLCSVADSPNQPQHFGDGTRLSIL.

A few counts support this clonotype. This chain links TRBV5-1 with TRBJ1-6, with D unresolved. Germline lookup yields CDR1 SGHRS and CDR2 YFSETQ. The V and J ends lost 1 base and 0 bases respectively, with 8 bases between them. The CDR3 consists of 16 residues. CDR3 DNA sequence: TGCGCCAGCAGCTTGCTTGGAAGCTCCTATAATTCACCCCTCCACTTT. Its protein is CASSLLGSSYNSPLHF. Variable domain in full (rest from reference TRBV5-1 and TRBJ1-6): KAGVTQTPRYLIKTRGQQVTLSCSPISGHRSVSWYQQTPGQGLQFLFEYFSETQRNKGNFPGRFSGRQFSNSRSEMNVSTLELGDSALYLCASSLLGSSYNSPLHFGNGTRLTVT.

This clonotype occurred a few times. The chain uses TRBV29-1 and TRBJ2-7; either TRBD1 or TRBD2 may fit D (5 bases each). The CDR3 is made up of 13 amino acids. The V end was cut by 6 bases, the J end by 2 bases, with 14 bases between. The germline V gene encodes CDR1 SQVTM and CDR2 ANQGSEA. In nucleotides, the CDR3 is TGCAGCGTCCGGGGCCCACACGCCTACGAGCAGTACTTC. Its translation is CSVRGPHAYEQYF.

The rearrangement joins TRBV25-1 to TRBJ2-7; either TRBD1 or TRBD2 may supply D (5 bases each). The CDR3 covers 16 residues. V dropped 3 bases and J dropped 2 bases, with 17 bases sitting between them. Germline V gene lookup returns CDR1 MGHDK and CDR2 SYGVNS. The CDR3 DNA reads as TGTGCCAGCAGTGATCCGAGGGGCCTTAAACCCTACGAGCAGTACTTC. Translating gives CASSDPRGLKPYEQYF.

V and J are TRBV6-1 and TRBJ2-1, with TRBD1 matching 8 bases. The CDR3 is made up of 16 amino acids. The V gene end was trimmed by 1 base and the J gene end by 5 bases; junction bases not matched to a gene: 7. CDR1 and CDR2 from the germline V gene are MNHNS and SASEGT. CDR3 sequence (DNA): TGTGCCAGCAGTGAAGGCTGGACAGGGCTCAACAATGAGCAGTTCTTC. As protein: CASSEGWTGLNNEQFF.

The table lists this clonotype with a few counts. The chain joins TRBV20-1 to TRBJ1-2; the match to TRBD1 covers 8 bases. This CDR3 comprises 11 residues. Germline values: CDR1 DFQATT, CDR2 SNEGSKA (reference sequence). CDR3 nucleotide sequence: TGCCGTGGACAGGGTGTCTATGGCTACACCTTC. Amino acid sequence: CRGQGVYGYTF.

This clonotype was detected many times. The V gene is TRBV7-2, the J gene TRBJ2-1; D not resolved. CDR1 and CDR2 from the germline V gene are SGHTA and FQGNSA. The CDR3 is made up of 14 amino acids. V lost 5 bases and J lost 5, with 13 bases in between. As DNA, the CDR3 is TGTGCCAGCAGCCGCCCGGGTGGAAACAATGAGCAGTTCTTC. The encoded protein is CASSRPGGNNEQFF.

The rearrangement uses TRBV5-1 and TRBJ2-7; possible D gene TRBD2, 6 bases. Trimming shortened V by 4 bases and J by 2 bases, and 16 bases separated the two germline ends. CDR3 length: 15 residues. CDR1 and CDR2 (germline): SGHRS, YFSETQ. The CDR3 DNA sequence: TGCGCCAGCAGCGTACATAGCGGACCCCCCTACGAGCAGTACTTC. It specifies CASSVHSGPPYEQYF. The complete variable domain, with remaining parts taken from reference TRBV5-1 and TRBJ2-7, reads KAGVTQTPRYLIKTRGQQVTLSCSPISGHRSVSWYQQTPGQGLQFLFEYFSETQRNKGNFPGRFSGRQFSNSRSEMNVSTLELGDSALYLCASSVHSGPPYEQYFGPGTRLTVT.

This clonotype was counted between two and nine times. V is TRBV29-1 and J is TRBJ1-1, with 7 nucleotides matching TRBD1. Germline V gene lookup returns CDR1 SQVTM and CDR2 ANQGSEA. The CDR3 length is 15 residues. The ends lost 1 base at V and 2 bases at J; junction bases unmatched: 7. The CDR3 here is CSVEGQGGGNTEAFF. CDR3 DNA: TGCAGCGTTGAAGGACAGGGAGGGGGTAACACTGAAGCTTTCTTT.

This clonotype was observed a few times. This chain uses TRBV18 with TRBJ2-3; TRBD1 aligns across 7 bases. J was trimmed by 0 bases and V by 3 bases; bases with no gene match: 9. Germline V gene data show CDR1 as KGHSH and CDR2 as LQKENI. CDR3 size: 17 residues. The CDR3 is CASSPPGQLSSTDTQYF. The CDR3 DNA follows: TGTGCCAGCTCACCCCCGGGACAGCTCTCTAGCACAGATACGCAGTATTTT. The whole variable domain, remainder taken from reference TRBV18 and TRBJ2-3, is NAGVMQNPRHLVRRRGQEARLRCSPMKGHSHVYWYRQLPEEGLKFMVYLQKENIIDESGMPKERFSAEFPKEGPSILRIQQVVRGDSAAYFCASSPPGQLSSTDTQYFGPGTRLTVL.

The rearrangement links TRBV12-3 or TRBV12-4 to TRBJ2-1; 11 nucleotides line up with TRBD2. V lost 5 bases to trimming and J lost 8 bases; unmatched junction nucleotides: 20. CDR3 length: 19 residues. The CDR3 bases are TGTGCCAGCAGTCCTTTAGGTTTAGCGGGGGGGCCGAGGCCCGATGAGCAGTTCTTC. Translated, it gives CASSPLGLAGGPRPDEQFF.

Only a few counts were recorded for this clonotype. The rearrangement links TRBV7-3 to TRBJ2-1, with 10 nucleotides matching TRBD2. The J segment lost 2 bases and the V segment lost 0 bases, leaving 10 bases of the junction unmatched. CDR3 length: 19 amino acids. The germline CDR1 and CDR2 sequences are SGHTA and FQGTGA. CDR3 nucleotides: TGTGCCAGCAGCTTAACTGCGGCTAGCGGGAGTGTCGCCTACAATGAGCAGTTCTTC. Its protein is CASSLTAASGSVAYNEQFF.

This clonotype came up a few times. DNA of the CDR3: TGCGCCAGCAGCTTGGCCGGTAGGTACGAGCAGTACTTC. Its translation: CASSLAGRYEQYF. The chain links TRBV5-1 to TRBJ2-7; D ambiguous. Germline V gene sequence: CDR1 SGHRS, CDR2 YFSETQ. The CDR3 has 13 amino acids. Trimming stripped 0 bases from V and 4 bases from J, with 8 bases between.

The rearrangement uses TRBV20-1 and TRBJ2-7; perhaps TRBD1 as D (5 bases). The CDR3 has 11 residues. CDR1 and CDR2 from the germline V gene are DFQATT and SNEGSKA (reference sequence). The CDR3 here is CSLSRVAKQYF. Written as DNA, the CDR3 is TGCAGCCTGTCCAGGGTGGCTAAGCAGTACTTC.

This sequence joins TRBV7-9 and TRBJ1-2; D is unclear. The V gene lost 1 base and the J gene lost 8 bases, with 17 bases spanning the gap. Germline CDR1 is SEHNR and CDR2 is FQNEAQ (reference sequence). The CDR3 sequence is 15 residues long. CDR3 nucleotide sequence: TGTGCCAGCAGCTTAGATCTTGGCAGCCCTCTAGGCTACACCTTC. Translated: CASSLDLGSPLGYTF.

The sample holds a few counts of this clonotype. The rearrangement joins TRBV9 to TRBJ2-1; D perhaps matches TRBD2 (6 bases). Germline lookup yields CDR1 SGDLS and CDR2 YYNGEE. The V end lost 5 bases, the J end lost 8 bases, and 20 bases lay between the germline ends. The CDR3 loop spans 15 amino acids. CDR3: CASSSSLALQHEQFF. CDR3 coding DNA: TGTGCCAGCAGTAGTTCGCTAGCGCTTCAACATGAGCAGTTCTTC.

The CDR3 here is CASSSAAGGIYNEQFF. The CDR3 DNA reads TGTGCCAGCAGCTCCGCGGCGGGGGGGATCTACAATGAGCAGTTCTTC. V and J are TRBV11-2 and TRBJ2-1; TRBD2 matches 9 bases. This CDR3 region has 16 residues. V shed 4 bases, J shed 3 bases, and the junction held 7 bases outside the gene matches. CDR1 and CDR2 (germline): SGHAT, FQNNGV.

The chain couples TRBV12-3 or TRBV12-4 to TRBJ1-1, with TRBD1 identical over 7 bases. With V trimmed by 5 bases and J by 0 bases, 9 bases remained unmatched. The CDR3 runs to 16 residues. The CDR3 nucleotides are TGTGCCAGCAGTCCGCGACAGGGAAAGGTGAACACTGAAGCTTTCTTT. Translating it yields CASSPRQGKVNTEAFF.

This clonotype occurred a few times. The CDR3 nucleotides read TGTGCCAGCAGCTTAGCCCCTAGCGGGATTACAGATACGCAGTATTTT. Its translation: CASSLAPSGITDTQYF. This sequence joins TRBV7-2 and TRBJ2-3, with 9 bases identical to TRBD2. This CDR3 region has 16 residues. Germline V gene sequence: CDR1 SGHTA, CDR2 FQGNSA. V dropped 0 bases and J dropped 3; count of bases not matched to a gene: 4.

The V gene is TRBV25-1, the J gene TRBJ2-7; D might be TRBD1 or TRBD2, each matching 5 bases. Trimming took off 5 bases at V and 7 bases at J, with 18 bases between the two ends. The germline V gene encodes CDR1 MGHDK and CDR2 SYGVNS. The length of the CDR3 is 14 residues. CDR3: CASSRRGAISEQYF. CDR3 coding DNA: TGTGCCAGCAGTCGACGAGGGGCGATAAGTGAGCAGTACTTC.